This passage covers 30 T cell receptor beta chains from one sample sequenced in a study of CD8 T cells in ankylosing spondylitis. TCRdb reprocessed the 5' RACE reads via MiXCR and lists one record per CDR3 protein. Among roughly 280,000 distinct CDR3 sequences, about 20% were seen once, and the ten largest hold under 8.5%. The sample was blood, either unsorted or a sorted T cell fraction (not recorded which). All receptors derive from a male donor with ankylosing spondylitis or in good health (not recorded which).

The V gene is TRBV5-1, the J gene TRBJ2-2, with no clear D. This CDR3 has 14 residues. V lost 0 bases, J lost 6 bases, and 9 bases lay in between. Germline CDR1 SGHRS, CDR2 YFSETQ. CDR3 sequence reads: CASSLVMWSGELFF. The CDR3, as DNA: TGCGCCAGCAGCTTGGTGATGTGGTCCGGGGAGCTGTTTTTT.

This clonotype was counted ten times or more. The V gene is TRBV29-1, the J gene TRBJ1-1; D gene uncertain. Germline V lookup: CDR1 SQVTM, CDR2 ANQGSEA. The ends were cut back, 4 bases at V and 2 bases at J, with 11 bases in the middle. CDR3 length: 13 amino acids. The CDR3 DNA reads TGCAGCGTTGTGGAGGGCATTAACACTGAAGCTTTCTTT. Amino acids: CSVVEGINTEAFF.

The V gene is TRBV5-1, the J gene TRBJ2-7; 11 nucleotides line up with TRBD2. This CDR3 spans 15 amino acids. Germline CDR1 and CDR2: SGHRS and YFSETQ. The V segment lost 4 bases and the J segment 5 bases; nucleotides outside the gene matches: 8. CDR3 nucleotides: TGCGCCAGCAGCCGGACTAGCGGGCCCCTCAACGAGCAGTACGTC. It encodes CASSRTSGPLNEQYV.

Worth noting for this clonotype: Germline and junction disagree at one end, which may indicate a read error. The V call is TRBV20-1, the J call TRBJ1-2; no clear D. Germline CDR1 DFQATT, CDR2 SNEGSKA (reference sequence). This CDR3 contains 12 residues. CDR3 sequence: CSANPARYGYAF. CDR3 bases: TGCAGTGCTAACCCTGCCCGCTATGGCTACGCCTTC.

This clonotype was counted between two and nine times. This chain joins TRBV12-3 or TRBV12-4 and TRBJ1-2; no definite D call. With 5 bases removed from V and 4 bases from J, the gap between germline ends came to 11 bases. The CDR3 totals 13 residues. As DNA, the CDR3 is TGTGCCAGCAGTCCTTGGGAGTTCTATGGCTACACCTTC. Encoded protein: CASSPWEFYGYTF.

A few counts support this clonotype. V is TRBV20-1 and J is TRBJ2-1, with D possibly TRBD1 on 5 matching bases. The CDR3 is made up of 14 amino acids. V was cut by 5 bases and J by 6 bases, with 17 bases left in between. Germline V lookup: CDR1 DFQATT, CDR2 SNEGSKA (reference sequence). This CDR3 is CSAPSRVGSNEQFF. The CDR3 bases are TGCAGTGCTCCGTCCAGGGTCGGGTCCAATGAGCAGTTCTTC.

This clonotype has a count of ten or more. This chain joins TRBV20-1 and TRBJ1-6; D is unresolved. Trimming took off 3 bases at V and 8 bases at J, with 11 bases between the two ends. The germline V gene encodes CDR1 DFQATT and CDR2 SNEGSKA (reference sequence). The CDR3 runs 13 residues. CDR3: CSASAVHDSPLHF. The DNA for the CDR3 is TGCAGTGCTAGTGCGGTTCACGATTCACCCCTCCACTTT.

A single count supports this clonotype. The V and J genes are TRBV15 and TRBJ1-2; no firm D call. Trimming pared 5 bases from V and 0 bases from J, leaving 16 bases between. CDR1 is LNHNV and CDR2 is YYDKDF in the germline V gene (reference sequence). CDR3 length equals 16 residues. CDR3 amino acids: CATSLIGQATNYGYTF. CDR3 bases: TGTGCCACCAGCCTAATAGGGCAGGCTACTAACTATGGCTACACCTTC.

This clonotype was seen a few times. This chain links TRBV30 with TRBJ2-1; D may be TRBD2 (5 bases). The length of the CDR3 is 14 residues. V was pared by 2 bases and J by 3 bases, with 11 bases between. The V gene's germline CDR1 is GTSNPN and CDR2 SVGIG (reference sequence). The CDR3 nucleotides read TGTGCCTGGAGTTTCCTCCGGGACTACAATGAGCAGTTCTTC. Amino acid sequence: CAWSFLRDYNEQFF.

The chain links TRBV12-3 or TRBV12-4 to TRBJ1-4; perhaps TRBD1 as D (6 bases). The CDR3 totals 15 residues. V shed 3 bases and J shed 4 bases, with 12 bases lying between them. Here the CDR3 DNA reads TGTGCCAGCAGTTTCGGCGGACAGTTTAATGAAAAACTGTTTTTT. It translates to CASSFGGQFNEKLFF.

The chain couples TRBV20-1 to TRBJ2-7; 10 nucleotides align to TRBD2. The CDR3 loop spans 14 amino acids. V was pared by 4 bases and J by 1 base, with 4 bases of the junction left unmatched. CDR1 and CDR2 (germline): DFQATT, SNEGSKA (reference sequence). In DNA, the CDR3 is TGCAGTGCTACTAGCGGGAGTAATTCCTACGAGCAGTACGTC. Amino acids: CSATSGSNSYEQYV.

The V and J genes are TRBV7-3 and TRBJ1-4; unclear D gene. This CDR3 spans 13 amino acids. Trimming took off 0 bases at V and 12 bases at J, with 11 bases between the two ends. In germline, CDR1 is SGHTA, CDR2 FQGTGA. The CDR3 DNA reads TGTGCCAGCAGCTTAACTAGGGAGACGGAACTGTTTTTT. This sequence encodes CASSLTRETELFF.

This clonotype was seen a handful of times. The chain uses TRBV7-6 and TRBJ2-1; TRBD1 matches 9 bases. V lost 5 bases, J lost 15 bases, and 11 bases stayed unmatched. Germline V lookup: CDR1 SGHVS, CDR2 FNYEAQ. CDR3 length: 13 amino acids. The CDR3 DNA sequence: TGTGCCAGCAGCCCTTCCCCGGGACAGGGTCTGTTCTTC. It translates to CASSPSPGQGLFF.

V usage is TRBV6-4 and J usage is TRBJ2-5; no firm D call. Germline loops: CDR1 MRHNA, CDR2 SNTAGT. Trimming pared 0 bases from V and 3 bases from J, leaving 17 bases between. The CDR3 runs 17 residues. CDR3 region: CASSDSNQPPPEETQYF. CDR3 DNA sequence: TGTGCCAGCAGTGACTCGAATCAGCCGCCCCCCGAAGAGACCCAGTACTTC.

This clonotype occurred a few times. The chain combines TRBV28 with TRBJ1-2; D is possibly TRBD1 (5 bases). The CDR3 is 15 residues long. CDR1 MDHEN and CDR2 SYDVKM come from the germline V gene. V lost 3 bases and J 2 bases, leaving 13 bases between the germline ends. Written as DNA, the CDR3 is TGTGCCAGCAGTTTCACGGGGGGAACAAACTATGGCTACACCTTC. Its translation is CASSFTGGTNYGYTF.

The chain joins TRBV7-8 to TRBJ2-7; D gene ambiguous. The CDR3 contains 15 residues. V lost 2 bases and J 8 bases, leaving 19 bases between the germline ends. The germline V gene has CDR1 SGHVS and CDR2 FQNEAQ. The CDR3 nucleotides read TGTGCCAGCAGCTTACTACGGTCTGAATCCGGAAAGCAGTACGTC. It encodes CASSLLRSESGKQYV.

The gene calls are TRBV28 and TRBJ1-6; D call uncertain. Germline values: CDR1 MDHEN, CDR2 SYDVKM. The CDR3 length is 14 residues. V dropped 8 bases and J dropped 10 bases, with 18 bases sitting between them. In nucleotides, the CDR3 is TGTGCCAGCCTTGTGAACAGCCTTGGGTCACCCCTCCACTTT. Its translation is CASLVNSLGSPLHF.

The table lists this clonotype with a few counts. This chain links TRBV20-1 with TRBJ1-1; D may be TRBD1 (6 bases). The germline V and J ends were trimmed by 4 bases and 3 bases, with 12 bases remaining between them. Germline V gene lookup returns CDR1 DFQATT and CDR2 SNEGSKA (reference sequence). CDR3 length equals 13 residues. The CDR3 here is CSATGTPDTEAFF. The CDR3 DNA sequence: TGCAGTGCTACGGGGACACCTGACACTGAAGCTTTCTTT.

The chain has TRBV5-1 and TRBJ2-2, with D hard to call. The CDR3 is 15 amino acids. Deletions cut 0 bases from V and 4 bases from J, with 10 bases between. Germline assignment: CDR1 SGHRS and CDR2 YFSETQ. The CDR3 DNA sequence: TGCGCCAGCAGCTTGGCGGGCTGGGGCACCGGGGAGCTGTTTTTT. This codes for CASSLAGWGTGELFF.

This chain's CDR3 is CAISEPTSGYQETQYF. The CDR3, as DNA: TGTGCCATCAGTGAGCCGACTAGCGGGTACCAAGAGACCCAGTACTTC. The gene calls are TRBV10-3 and TRBJ2-5; 10 nucleotides line up with TRBD2. Trimming cost V 2 bases and J 0 bases; bases outside gene matches: 3. Germline assignment: CDR1 ENHRY and CDR2 SYGVKD. The CDR3 length is 16 residues.

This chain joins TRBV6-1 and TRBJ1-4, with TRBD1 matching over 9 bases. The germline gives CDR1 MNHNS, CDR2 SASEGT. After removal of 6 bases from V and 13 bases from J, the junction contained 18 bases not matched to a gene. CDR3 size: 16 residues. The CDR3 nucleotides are TGTGCCAGCAGGCCGCGGACAGGGGCCGAGCGTGGAATACTGTTTTTT. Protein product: CASRPRTGAERGILFF.

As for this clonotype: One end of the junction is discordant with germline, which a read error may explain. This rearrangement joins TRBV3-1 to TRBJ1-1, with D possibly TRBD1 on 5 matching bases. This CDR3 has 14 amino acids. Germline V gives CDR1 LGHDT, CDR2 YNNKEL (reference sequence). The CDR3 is CASTPGLTNIEAFF. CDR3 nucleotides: TGTGCCAGCACCCCGGGACTAACGAACATTGAAGCTTTCTTT.

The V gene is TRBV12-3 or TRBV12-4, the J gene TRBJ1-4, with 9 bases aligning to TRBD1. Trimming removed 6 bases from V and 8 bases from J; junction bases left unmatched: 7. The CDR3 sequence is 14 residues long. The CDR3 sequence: CASSPTGGAEKLFF. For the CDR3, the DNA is TGTGCCAGCAGCCCTACAGGGGGCGCGGAAAAACTGTTTTTT.

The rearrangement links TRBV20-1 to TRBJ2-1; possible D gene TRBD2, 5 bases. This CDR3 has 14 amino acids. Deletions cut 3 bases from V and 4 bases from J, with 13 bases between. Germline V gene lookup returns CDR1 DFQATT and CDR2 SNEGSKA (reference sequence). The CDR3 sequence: CSASSRAGYNEQFF. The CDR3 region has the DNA TGCAGTGCTAGTTCGAGGGCCGGATACAATGAGCAGTTCTTC.

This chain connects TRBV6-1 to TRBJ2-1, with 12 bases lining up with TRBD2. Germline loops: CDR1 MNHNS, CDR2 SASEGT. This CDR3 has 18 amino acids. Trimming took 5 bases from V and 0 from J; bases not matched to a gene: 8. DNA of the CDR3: TGTGCCAGCAGTCTAGCGGGAGGGCCTACCCGCTCCTACAATGAGCAGTTCTTC. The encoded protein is CASSLAGGPTRSYNEQFF.

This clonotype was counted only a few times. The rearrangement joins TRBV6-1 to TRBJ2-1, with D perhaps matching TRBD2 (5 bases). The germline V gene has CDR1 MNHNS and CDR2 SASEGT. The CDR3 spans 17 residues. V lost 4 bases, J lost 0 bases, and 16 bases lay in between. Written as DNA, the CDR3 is TGTGCCAGCAGTGGTGACTACCGAAGATACTCCTACAATGAGCAGTTCTTC. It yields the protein CASSGDYRRYSYNEQFF.

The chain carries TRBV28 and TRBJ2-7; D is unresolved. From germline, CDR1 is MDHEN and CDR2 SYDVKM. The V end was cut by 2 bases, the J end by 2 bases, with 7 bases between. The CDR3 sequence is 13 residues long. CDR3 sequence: CASSLKGPYEQYV. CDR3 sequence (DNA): TGTGCCAGCAGTTTAAAGGGCCCCTACGAGCAGTACGTC.

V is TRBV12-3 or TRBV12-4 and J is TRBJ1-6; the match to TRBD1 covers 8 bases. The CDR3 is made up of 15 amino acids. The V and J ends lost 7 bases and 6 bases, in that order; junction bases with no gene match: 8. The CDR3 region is CASNLGQGRNSPLHF. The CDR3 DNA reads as TGTGCCAGCAACCTTGGACAGGGCCGTAATTCACCCCTCCACTTT.

For the CDR3, the DNA is TGCAGCGTTGGGGCAGGGACTAGTCCGGGGGAGACCCAGTACTTC. Protein product: CSVGAGTSPGETQYF. V gene TRBV29-1 combines with J gene TRBJ2-5, with 8 nucleotides matching TRBD2. Germline assignment: CDR1 SQVTM and CDR2 ANQGSEA. The V gene end was trimmed by 4 bases and the J gene end by 5 bases; junction bases not matched to a gene: 12. This CDR3 has 15 amino acids.

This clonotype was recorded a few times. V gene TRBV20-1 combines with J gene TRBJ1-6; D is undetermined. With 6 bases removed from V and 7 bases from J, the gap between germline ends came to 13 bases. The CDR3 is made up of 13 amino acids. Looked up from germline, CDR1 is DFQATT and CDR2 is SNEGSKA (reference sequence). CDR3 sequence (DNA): TGCAGTGCCCCTCGGCCACCGAATTCACCCCTCCACTTT. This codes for CSAPRPPNSPLHF.